The 11 T cell receptor beta chains presented below share a single source sample, sequenced in a study of regulatory T cells in long-lasting Graves disease (dated by TCRdb to 2020 to 2022). The protocol used for the library was multiplex PCR. Data came from an Illumina HiSeq 4000. iRepertoire HTBI primers and Arm-PCR amplification of CDR3 regions were used to construct TCR beta libraries. TCRdb handled the public reads itself, with Q25 trimming in fastp and clone calling in MiXCR, and kept productive beta chains. Each CDR3 protein appears once, grouped with its most common genes and DNA. This sample gives a few hundred thousand distinct CDR3 sequences in total; approximately 15% of them show up just once. The top ten clonotypes cover about 8.2% of the sample. In the paper's terms, the time point label means: newly diagnosed GD, antithyroid drugs for less than 3 months. For both TCR sequencing and RNA sequencing, RNA was extracted from PBMCs in TRIzol.

This sample also belongs to another study, concerning T cells in Graves' hyperthyroidism and ophthalmopathy.

This sample comprised peripheral blood mononuclear cells (PBMCs), obtained at new diagnosis, from a patient treated with antithyroid drugs. These receptors were obtained from a woman aged 40 to 55 with Graves disease. Donor details come from another sample of the same person, matched by shared clones.

V usage is TRBV29-1 and J usage is TRBJ1-5; a weak D match, TRBD1 (5 bases). The ends were cut back, 6 bases at V and 3 bases at J, with 15 bases in the middle. The germline V gene encodes CDR1 SQVTM and CDR2 ANQGSEA. This CDR3 region has 14 residues. CDR3 residues: CSVGEKGVNQPQHF. CDR3 nucleotide sequence: TGCAGCGTGGGGGAGAAAGGAGTCAATCAGCCCCAGCATTTT. The full variable domain, its missing parts supplied by reference TRBV29-1 and TRBJ1-5, is SAVISQKPSRDICQRGTSLTIQCQVDSQVTMMFWYRQQPGQSLTLIATANQGSEATYESGFVIDKFPISRPNLTFSTLTVSNMSPEDSSIYLCSVGEKGVNQPQHFGDGTRLSIL.

Ten or more counts support this clonotype. CDR3 DNA: TGTGCCAGCAGTTATGGGCAGGTTCTCTCCTACAATGAGCAGTTCTTC. It translates to CASSYGQVLSYNEQFF. The genes are TRBV6-2 or TRBV6-3 and TRBJ2-1; no clear D gene. Germline V gene sequence: CDR1 MNHEY, CDR2 SVGEGT. This CDR3 contains 16 residues. Trimming shortened V by 3 bases and J by 0 bases, and 12 bases separated the two germline ends.

This clonotype was seen a handful of times. V and J are TRBV6-1 and TRBJ2-1; the D gene is possibly TRBD2 (6 bases). V lost 10 bases and J 6 bases, leaving 28 bases between the germline ends. Looked up from germline, CDR1 is MNHNS and CDR2 is SASEGT. The length of the CDR3 is 17 residues. CDR3 DNA: TGTGCCACCTGGGACTCCCTTCCCTATCAAGCGGGCAATGAGCAGTTCTTC. Amino acids: CATWDSLPYQAGNEQFF.

Details on this clonotype: Since a much larger clone is just one base distant, this may be a read error. This sequence joins TRBV27 and TRBJ2-5; 13 nucleotides agree with TRBD2. Germline CDR1 reads MNHEY; CDR2 reads SMNVEV (reference sequence). The length of the CDR3 is 17 residues. The CDR3 spells CASSLRPTSGGGNEQSF. The CDR3 nucleotides are TGTGCCAGCAGTTTACGCCCAACTAGCGGGGGGGGAAATGAGCAGTCCTTC.

A few counts support this clonotype. The chain has TRBV7-3 and TRBJ2-7, with 10 bases identical to TRBD1. Germline V CDR1 and CDR2: SGHTA, FQGTGA. The CDR3 extends over 15 amino acids. The V segment lost 0 bases and the J segment 7 bases; nucleotides outside the gene matches: 6. In DNA, the CDR3 is TGTGCCAGCAGCTTAACGGGAGGGACAGGGGTTGAGCAGTACTTC. Amino acids: CASSLTGGTGVEQYF.

The table lists this clonotype with many counts. The genes are TRBV19 and TRBJ2-3; 10 nucleotides align to TRBD1. J was trimmed by 5 bases and V by 0 bases; bases with no gene match: 11. Germline CDR1 is LNHDA and CDR2 is SQIVND (reference sequence). This CDR3 has 18 amino acids. The CDR3 DNA is TGTGCCAGTAGTATAGATCCATCGGGACAGGGGTCCGAAGATACGCAGTATTTT. This gives the protein CASSIDPSGQGSEDTQYF.

A few counts support this clonotype. This sequence joins TRBV5-1 and TRBJ2-3, with TRBD1 as a possible D gene (6 bases). The V end lost 4 bases, the J end lost 4 bases, and 16 bases lay between the germline ends. The germline CDR1 and CDR2 sequences are SGHRS and YFSETQ. The CDR3 length is 15 residues. The CDR3 region is CASSITGLSPDTQYF. CDR3 DNA: TGCGCCAGCAGCATCACAGGGCTGAGCCCAGATACGCAGTATTTT.

Ten or more counts support this clonotype. The rearrangement links TRBV18 to TRBJ2-7; 8 bases match TRBD2. Germline V gene sequence: CDR1 KGHSH, CDR2 LQKENI. The CDR3 has 17 residues. Trimming cost V 2 bases and J 0 bases; bases outside gene matches: 9. The CDR3 nucleotides are TGTGCCAGCTCACCATACACGTTAGCGGGAAGCTCCTACGAGCAGTACTTC. Translation gives CASSPYTLAGSSYEQYF.

This rearrangement joins TRBV28 to TRBJ2-7; TRBD1 aligns across 7 bases. CDR1 is MDHEN and CDR2 is SYDVKM in the germline V gene. The CDR3 runs 16 residues. V shed 6 bases, J shed 1 base, and the junction held 12 bases outside the gene matches. The chain's CDR3 is CASSPRIRGLSYEQYF. The DNA for the CDR3 is TGTGCCAGCAGCCCAAGAATTAGGGGGCTTTCCTACGAGCAGTACTTC. The entire variable domain, with the rest obtained from reference TRBV28 and TRBJ2-7, is as follows: DVKVTQSSRYLVKRTGEKVFLECVQDMDHENMFWYRQDPGLGLRLIYFSYDVKMKEKGDIPEGYSVSREKKERFSLILESASTNQTSMYLCASSPRIRGLSYEQYFGPGTRLTVT.

In its sample, this clonotype was seen many times. The V call is TRBV7-2, the J call TRBJ2-6; the D gene is possibly TRBD2 (5 bases). Trimming cost V 2 bases and J 2 bases, with 7 bases left between them. Germline V gene sequence: CDR1 SGHTA, CDR2 FQGNSA. The CDR3 has 15 amino acids. The CDR3 sequence is CASSLNGAGANVLTF. The CDR3 nucleotides are TGTGCCAGCAGCTTAAACGGGGCTGGGGCCAACGTCCTGACTTTC.

With regard to this clonotype: The germline gene is not matched at one end of the junction; a read error may be the cause. The chain joins TRBV7-3 to TRBJ1-3; TRBD1 is a possible D gene (5 bases). Germline CDR1 reads SGHTA; CDR2 reads FQGTGA. The CDR3 loop spans 16 amino acids. CDR3 residues: CACSPGGGSTGNTIYF. Here the CDR3 DNA reads TGTGCCTGCAGCCCGGGGGGGGGATCGACTGGAAACACCATATATTTT.